The 9 T cell receptor beta chains presented below share a single source sample, sequenced in a study of cytomegalovirus exposure and HLA in healthy donors. PCR employed 60 Vbeta and 13 Jbeta primers. The protocol was immunoSEQ multiplex PCR, while the TCRdb copy is restricted to in-frame clones and leaves out a portion. Among roughly 120,000 clones listed, 6.5% to 9.5% were seen once. Sample: PBMCs. Source of these receptors: a man between 35 and 55 years old in good health and CMV-seronegative.

Only a few counts were recorded for this clone. The V and J genes are TRBV28 and TRBJ2-7; TRBD1 matches 12 bases. Germline trimming cut 5 bases from V and 2 bases from J; bases unmatched to any gene: 7. The CDR3 contains 16 residues. Germline CDR1 MDHEN, CDR2 SYDVKM. CDR3 bases: TGTGCCAGCAGTCCTGGGGACAGGGGGCCAACCTACGAGCAGTACTTC. Translated, it gives CASSPGDRGPTYEQYF.

V gene TRBV11-2 combines with J gene TRBJ2-3; D is uncertain. CDR3 length: 13 residues. V lost 4 bases, J lost 6 bases, and 11 bases lay in between. The V gene's germline CDR1 is SGHAT and CDR2 FQNNGV. The CDR3 region has the DNA TGTGCCAGCAGCTCCAGTCAAATGGATACGCAGTATTTT. It is translated as CASSSSQMDTQYF.

This clone came up a few times. V and J are TRBV19 and TRBJ2-7; TRBD1 matches at 7 bases. Germline trimming cut 8 bases from V and 2 bases from J; bases unmatched to any gene: 12. This CDR3 is built from 15 residues. The germline V gene has CDR1 LNHDA and CDR2 SQIVND (reference sequence). The CDR3 bases are TGTGCCAGTGGAGAGACAGGGTTTTATCCCTACGAGCAGTACTTC. This encodes CASGETGFYPYEQYF.

V gene TRBV29-1 combines with J gene TRBJ2-5, with a weak D call TRBD2 (5 bases). The CDR3 has 12 amino acids. Germline V lookup: CDR1 SQVTM, CDR2 ANQGSEA. The V and J ends lost 7 bases and 11 bases respectively, with 20 bases between them. The CDR3 reads CSALAPGPEQYF. In DNA form, the CDR3 reads TGCAGCGCATTAGCGCCGGGCCCTGAGCAGTACTTC.

CDR3 residues: CASSVSKLTYGYTF. In DNA form, the CDR3 reads TGCGCCAGCAGTGTGTCTAAGCTCACCTATGGCTACACCTTC. The chain couples TRBV10-2 to TRBJ1-2; D is unclear. The CDR3 loop spans 14 amino acids. V was shortened by 4 bases and J by 4 bases, with 13 bases between the two germline ends. Germline V gene lookup returns CDR1 WSHSY and CDR2 SAAADI.

There are a few counts of this clone. CDR3 nucleotide sequence: TGTGCCAGCAGTGACGGGGGAGGCCAGCCCCAGCATTTT. Amino acids: CASSDGGGQPQHF. The chain employs TRBV6-1 and TRBJ1-5, with D tentatively TRBD1 (5 bases). The germline V gene has CDR1 MNHNS and CDR2 SASEGT. The CDR3 has 13 residues. V was clipped by 3 bases and J by 7 bases, with 10 bases between them.

The chain recombines TRBV7-9 with TRBJ1-4; D gene ambiguous. With 5 bases removed from V and 5 bases from J, the gap between germline ends came to 12 bases. The CDR3 extends over 14 amino acids. Germline CDR1 reads SEHNR; CDR2 reads FQNEAQ (reference sequence). The CDR3: CASSIRTGNEKLFF. The CDR3 DNA reads TGTGCCAGCAGCATTCGGACGGGAAATGAAAAACTGTTTTTT.

V usage is TRBV19 and J usage is TRBJ2-6; D perhaps matches TRBD2 (6 bases). Deletions cut 6 bases from V and 0 bases from J, with 12 bases between. The CDR3 sequence is 16 residues long. Germline-derived CDR1 and CDR2 are LNHDA and SQIVND (reference sequence). The CDR3 loop is CASSPGLSSGANVLTF. In nucleotides, the CDR3 is TGTGCCAGTAGCCCGGGACTTAGCTCTGGGGCCAACGTCCTGACTTTC.

About this clone itself: The junction departs from germline at one end; a sequencing error may be responsible. Other DNA sequences in this sample translate to the same CDR3. The J gene is TRBJ1-4, the V gene TRBV13; 7 nucleotides match TRBD1. The CDR3 runs to 14 residues. CDR1 is PRHDT and CDR2 is FYEKMQ in the germline V gene (reference sequence). The CDR3 DNA reads TGTGCCAGCAGCTCGACAGGGTCTAATGAAAAGCTGTTTTTT. It yields the protein CASSSTGSNEKLFF.